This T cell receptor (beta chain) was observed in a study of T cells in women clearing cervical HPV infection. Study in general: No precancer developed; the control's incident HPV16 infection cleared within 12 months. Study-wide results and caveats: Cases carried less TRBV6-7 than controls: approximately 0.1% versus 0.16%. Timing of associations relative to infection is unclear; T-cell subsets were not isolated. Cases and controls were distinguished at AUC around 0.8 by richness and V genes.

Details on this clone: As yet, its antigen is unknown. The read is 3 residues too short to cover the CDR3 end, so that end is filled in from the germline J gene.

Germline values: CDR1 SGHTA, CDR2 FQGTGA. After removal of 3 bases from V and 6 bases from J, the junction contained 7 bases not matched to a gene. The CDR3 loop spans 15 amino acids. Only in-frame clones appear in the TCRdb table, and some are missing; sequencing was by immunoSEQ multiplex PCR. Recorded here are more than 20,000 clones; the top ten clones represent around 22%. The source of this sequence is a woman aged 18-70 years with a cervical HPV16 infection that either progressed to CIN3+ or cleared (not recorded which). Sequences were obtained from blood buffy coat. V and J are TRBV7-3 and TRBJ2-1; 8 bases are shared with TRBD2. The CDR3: CASSLGGTRGNEQFF. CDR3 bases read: TGTGCCAGCAGCTTGGGCGGGACTAGGGGCAATGAG.